Each of the 25 T cell receptor beta chains below was sequenced from the same sample in a study of neurological immune-mediated disorders. One entry per CDR3 protein results from TCRdb running MiXCR on the 5' RACE reads. The sample has more than 15,000 distinct CDR3 sequences; 14% are singletons. The sequenced sample consisted of CD4+ T cells from blood. The receptors shown here come from a woman aged 55-75 years with HTLV-1-associated myelopathy (HAM/TSP).

Ten or more counts support this clonotype. This chain joins TRBV18 and TRBJ1-5, with D hard to call. V lost 1 base, J lost 0 bases, and 10 bases lay in between. Looked up from germline, CDR1 is KGHSH and CDR2 is LQKENI. The CDR3 is 16 amino acids. The CDR3 here is CASSPQQRNSNQPQHF. In DNA form, the CDR3 reads TGTGCCAGCTCACCACAGCAGAGAAATAGCAATCAGCCCCAGCATTTT.

This clonotype was recorded many times. V gene TRBV10-3 combines with J gene TRBJ1-1; unclear D gene. CDR1 and CDR2 from the germline V gene are ENHRY and SYGVKD. The V gene lost 1 base and the J gene lost 8 bases, with 8 bases spanning the gap. This CDR3 has 12 amino acids. The CDR3 DNA is TGTGCCATCAGTGAGTATGGGAACGAAGCTTTCTTT. This gives the protein CAISEYGNEAFF.

This clonotype is medium-sized in the sample. This chain links TRBV5-1 with TRBJ2-1; D unclear. This CDR3 region has 15 residues. Germline V gene data show CDR1 as SGHRS and CDR2 as YFSETQ. Trimming took 2 bases from V and 5 from J, leaving 14 bases between them. The CDR3 protein is CASSLTGPYNNEQFF. The CDR3 DNA reads as TGCGCCAGCAGCTTAACCGGACCTTATAACAATGAGCAGTTCTTC.

This clonotype is labeled as medium-sized. The J gene is TRBJ2-4, the V gene TRBV20-1; 11 bases agree with TRBD2. With 6 bases clipped from V and 0 bases from J, the junction kept 4 bases outside the gene matches. The CDR3 loop spans 15 amino acids. Germline assignment: CDR1 DFQATT and CDR2 SNEGSKA (reference sequence). CDR3 sequence (DNA): TGCAGTGCCCGACTAGCGGGGCTAGCCAAAAACATTCAGTACTTC. As protein: CSARLAGLAKNIQYF.

This clonotype was seen repeatedly, ten times or more. This chain uses TRBV14 with TRBJ1-5; 9 bases agree with TRBD1. Germline loops: CDR1 SGHDN, CDR2 FVKESK. This CDR3 is built from 14 residues. V gave up 3 bases and J gave up 6 bases; unmatched junction bases: 3. The CDR3 is CASSHDRGIQPQHF. The CDR3 bases are TGTGCCAGCAGCCATGACAGGGGGATTCAGCCCCAGCATTTT.

There are many counts of this clonotype. The genes are TRBV20-1 and TRBJ2-7; 11 bases agree with TRBD1. After removal of 0 bases from V and 1 base from J, the junction contained 8 bases not matched to a gene. The germline gives CDR1 DFQATT, CDR2 SNEGSKA (reference sequence). The CDR3 has 17 amino acids. CDR3: CSARDLGQGGFSYEQYF. The CDR3 DNA sequence: TGCAGTGCTAGAGACTTGGGACAGGGGGGATTTTCCTACGAGCAGTACTTC.

Ten or more counts support this clonotype. This chain connects TRBV7-2 to TRBJ1-4, with D unresolved. V was pared by 2 bases and J by 8 bases, with 12 bases between. The CDR3 is 14 residues long. Germline CDR1 and CDR2: SGHTA and FQGNSA. DNA for the CDR3: TGTGCCAGCAGCTTAAACGGGTTGAGGGAAAAACTGTTTTTT. Residues: CASSLNGLREKLFF.

The V and J genes are TRBV7-2 and TRBJ1-1, with D maybe TRBD1 (5 bases). V was pared by 8 bases and J by 3 bases, with 13 bases between. Germline V gene lookup returns CDR1 SGHTA and CDR2 FQGNSA. The CDR3 contains 13 residues. CDR3 sequence reads: CASPQTDYTEAFF. CDR3 in DNA: TGTGCCAGCCCCCAGACAGACTACACTGAAGCTTTCTTT.

Ten or more counts support this clonotype. This sequence joins TRBV4-2 and TRBJ2-1, with TRBD2 identical over 8 bases. V lost 4 bases to trimming and J lost 8 bases; unmatched junction nucleotides: 1. This CDR3 has 12 residues. From germline, CDR1 is LGHNA and CDR2 YNFKEQ. CDR3 amino acids: CASSPTSDEQFF. CDR3 DNA sequence: TGTGCCAGCAGCCCGACTAGCGATGAGCAGTTCTTC.

This clonotype was counted ten times or more. This chain links TRBV20-1 with TRBJ1-1; 7 nucleotides match TRBD1. After removal of 3 bases from V and 4 bases from J, the junction contained 2 bases not matched to a gene. Germline assignment: CDR1 DFQATT and CDR2 SNEGSKA (reference sequence). CDR3 length: 12 residues. The CDR3 region is CSASRGFTEAFF. The CDR3 DNA is TGCAGTGCTAGCAGGGGGTTCACTGAAGCTTTCTTT.

This clonotype was seen a handful of times. The chain recombines TRBV19 with TRBJ2-7; D remains unclear. The CDR3 is 16 residues long. The germline CDR1 and CDR2 sequences are LNHDA and SQIVND (reference sequence). Trimming removed 6 bases from V and 0 bases from J, with 18 bases in between. In nucleotides, the CDR3 is TGTGCCAGTAGCAGAAAAGCCCCGGTGGGCTCCTACGAGCAGTACTTC. It translates to CASSRKAPVGSYEQYF.

A note on this clonotype: A read error may account for a junction end that differs from germline. The V gene is TRBV7-9, the J gene TRBJ1-1; 7 nucleotides agree with TRBD1. The germline V gene has CDR1 SEHNR and CDR2 FQNEAQ (reference sequence). The CDR3 runs to 15 residues. The CDR3 sequence: CASSLTGRGNTKAFF. In nucleotides, the CDR3 is TGTGCCAGCAGCTTGACAGGGCGGGGGAACACTAAAGCTTTCTTT.

This clonotype was detected many times. The chain uses TRBV20-1 and TRBJ2-1; D uncertain. Trimming pared 2 bases from V and 9 bases from J, leaving 2 bases between. CDR1 DFQATT and CDR2 SNEGSKA come from the germline V gene (reference sequence). The CDR3 covers 9 residues. CDR3 region: CSARTEQFF. In nucleotides, the CDR3 is TGCAGTGCTAGAACTGAGCAGTTCTTC.

This clonotype was seen ten or more times. This chain joins TRBV20-1 and TRBJ2-1, with 16 bases that match TRBD2. From germline, CDR1 is DFQATT and CDR2 SNEGSKA (reference sequence). CDR3 size: 16 residues. The V and J ends lost 5 bases and 1 base, in that order; junction bases with no gene match: 2. CDR3 in amino acids: CSAPGLAGGSYNEQFF. The DNA of the CDR3 is TGCAGTGCTCCGGGACTAGCGGGAGGGTCCTACAATGAGCAGTTCTTC.

This clonotype was counted many times. The rearrangement uses TRBV15 and TRBJ1-4; no clear D. This CDR3 is built from 12 residues. Germline CDR1 reads LNHNV; CDR2 reads YYDKDF (reference sequence). The germline V and J ends were trimmed by 2 bases and 8 bases, with 6 bases remaining between them. This CDR3 reads CATSRPNEKLFF. CDR3 bases: TGTGCCACCAGCAGACCGAACGAAAAACTGTTTTTT.

This clonotype has a count of ten or more. The chain recombines TRBV29-1 with TRBJ1-5; no clear D. Germline values: CDR1 SQVTM, CDR2 ANQGSEA. Trimming shortened V by 5 bases and J by 4 bases, and 12 bases separated the two germline ends. This CDR3 comprises 13 residues. The CDR3 nucleotides read TGCAGCGTTATAGAGGGCCTGAATCAGCCCCAGCATTTT. Translating gives CSVIEGLNQPQHF.

The CDR3: CASSAIAGGDTQYF. The CDR3 DNA reads TGTGCCAGCAGCGCCATCGCGGGTGGAGATACGCAGTATTTT. The V gene is TRBV9, the J gene TRBJ2-3; D may be TRBD2 (5 bases). Trimming took off 3 bases at V and 5 bases at J, with 13 bases between the two ends. CDR1 is SGDLS, CDR2 YYNGEE, per germline. The CDR3 is 14 residues long.

This clonotype has ten or more counts. V is TRBV15 and J is TRBJ1-5; the D gene is possibly TRBD1 (6 bases). V dropped 5 bases and J dropped 4 bases, with 18 bases sitting between them. The length of the CDR3 is 16 residues. Per the germline V gene, CDR1 is LNHNV and CDR2 is YYDKDF (reference sequence). CDR3 in amino acids: CATSGRRPQGNQPQHF. The CDR3 DNA sequence: TGTGCCACCAGCGGGAGGCGTCCCCAGGGGAATCAGCCCCAGCATTTT.

This clonotype showed up many times. V gene TRBV11-2 combines with J gene TRBJ1-1; D perhaps matches TRBD1 (5 bases). CDR1 is SGHAT and CDR2 is FQNNGV in the germline V gene. The V end was cut by 5 bases, the J end by 1 base, with 11 bases between. The CDR3 totals 14 residues. The CDR3, as DNA: TGTGCCAGCAGCATGGGACGGGCGAACACTGAAGCTTTCTTT. Translation gives CASSMGRANTEAFF. Variable domain in full (rest from reference TRBV11-2 and TRBJ1-1): EAGVAQSPRYKIIEKRQSVAFWCNPISGHATLYWYQQILGQGPKLLIQFQNNGVVDDSQLPKDRFSAERLKGVDSTLKIQPAKLEDSAVYLCASSMGRANTEAFFGQGTRLTVV.

This clonotype has ten or more counts. The rearrangement joins TRBV20-1 to TRBJ1-2, with D possibly being TRBD1 (6 bases). Trimming removed 5 bases from V and 0 bases from J, with 13 bases in between. The CDR3 loop spans 14 amino acids. Germline lookup yields CDR1 DFQATT and CDR2 SNEGSKA (reference sequence). In DNA, the CDR3 is TGCAGTGCTGGGGAGACAGGCCCTAACTATGGCTACACCTTC. As protein: CSAGETGPNYGYTF.

Turning to this clonotype: One end of the junction does not line up with germline, which may come from a read error. The chain joins TRBV7-9 to TRBJ2-7; 10 nucleotides match TRBD1. The CDR3 is 15 amino acids. Germline V lookup: CDR1 SEHNR, CDR2 FQNEAQ (reference sequence). The CDR3 is CASSSRQGAMGEKYF. In nucleotides, the CDR3 is TGTGCCAGCAGCTCTCGACAGGGGGCGATGGGCGAGAAGTACTTC.

The chain has TRBV12-3 or TRBV12-4 and TRBJ2-7; maybe TRBD1 (6 bases). V dropped 3 bases and J dropped 7 bases, with 10 bases sitting between them. This CDR3 is 12 amino acids long. CDR3 sequence reads: CASSFEGDEQYF. The CDR3 nucleotides are TGTGCCAGCAGTTTTGAGGGGGATGAGCAGTACTTC.

This clonotype was detected many times. V is TRBV30 and J is TRBJ1-1; D is possibly TRBD1 (5 bases). The CDR3 contains 13 residues. The V and J ends lost 2 bases and 1 base respectively, with 8 bases between them. Germline CDR1 and CDR2: GTSNPN and SVGIG (reference sequence). Here the CDR3 reads CAWSLQGNTEAFF. CDR3 sequence (DNA): TGTGCCTGGAGTCTCCAGGGGAACACTGAAGCTTTCTTT.

This clonotype was seen repeatedly, ten times or more. The chain has TRBV3-1 and TRBJ2-2; 9 bases are shared with TRBD1. The CDR3 contains 14 residues. The junction had 1 base not matched to a gene; V was cut back by 6 bases and J by 2 bases. Germline V gene lookup returns CDR1 LGHDT and CDR2 YNNKEL (reference sequence). CDR3 region: CASRDRGNTGELFF. CDR3 sequence (DNA): TGTGCCAGCAGGGACAGGGGTAACACCGGGGAGCTGTTTTTT.

This clonotype was observed many times. It may be a read error: a sequence one base away is much more abundant. The chain recombines TRBV14 with TRBJ2-1; D possibly uses TRBD1 or TRBD2 (5 bases each). This CDR3 has 18 amino acids. Germline values: CDR1 SGHDN, CDR2 FVKESK. The chain's CDR3 is CVSSQDSSWDLPYNEQFF. CDR3 bases: TGTGTCAGCAGCCAAGATAGTTCGTGGGACCTACCCTACAATGAGCAGTTCTTC.